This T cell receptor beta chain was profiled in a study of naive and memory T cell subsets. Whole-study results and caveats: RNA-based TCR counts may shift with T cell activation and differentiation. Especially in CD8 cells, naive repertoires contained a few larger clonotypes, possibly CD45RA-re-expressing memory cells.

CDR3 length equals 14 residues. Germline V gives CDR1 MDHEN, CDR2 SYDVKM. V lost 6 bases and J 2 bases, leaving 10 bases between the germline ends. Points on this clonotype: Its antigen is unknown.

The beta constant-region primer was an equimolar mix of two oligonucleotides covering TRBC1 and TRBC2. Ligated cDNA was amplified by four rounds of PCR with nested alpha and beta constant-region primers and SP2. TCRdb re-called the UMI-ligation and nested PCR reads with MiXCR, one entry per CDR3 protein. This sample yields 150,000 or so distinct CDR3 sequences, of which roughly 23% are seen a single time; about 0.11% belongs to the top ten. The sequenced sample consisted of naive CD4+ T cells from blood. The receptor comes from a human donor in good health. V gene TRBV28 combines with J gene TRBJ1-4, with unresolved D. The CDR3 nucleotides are TGTGCCAGCAGCCCTAGTCCGACTAATGAAAAACTGTTTTTT. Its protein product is CASSPSPTNEKLFF.